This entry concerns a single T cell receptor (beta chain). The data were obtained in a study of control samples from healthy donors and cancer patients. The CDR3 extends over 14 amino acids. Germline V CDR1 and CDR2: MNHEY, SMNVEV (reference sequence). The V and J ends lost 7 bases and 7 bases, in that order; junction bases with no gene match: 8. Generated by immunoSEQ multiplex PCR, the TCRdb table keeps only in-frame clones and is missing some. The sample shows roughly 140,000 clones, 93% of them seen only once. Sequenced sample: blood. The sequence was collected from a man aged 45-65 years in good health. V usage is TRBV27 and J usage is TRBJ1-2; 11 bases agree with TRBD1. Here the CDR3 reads CASTSPDRGLGYTF. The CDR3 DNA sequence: TGTGCCAGCACTTCCCCGGACAGGGGGCTTGGCTACACCTTC.